The 5 T cell receptor beta chains listed next were all sequenced from one sample in a study of T cell responses to AZD1222 COVID-19 vaccine. Here immunoSEQ multiplex PCR was the method, and the copy in TCRdb shows in-frame clones only, minus some. Of 130,000 or so clones listed, approximately 94% were seen once; the top ten hold 6.6%. This specimen consisted of peripheral blood, obtained on day 0 of AZD1222 vaccination. The source of these receptors is an adult in good health.

This clone was seen a single time. The chain couples TRBV19 to TRBJ2-6, with unresolved D. The CDR3 is 17 amino acids. CDR1 LNHDA and CDR2 SQIVND come from the germline V gene (reference sequence). Trimming cost V 3 bases and J 0 bases, with 12 bases left between them. The CDR3 nucleotides are TGTGCCAGTAGTATCGATCACGGATCCTCTGGGGCCAACGTCCTGACTTTC. Protein product: CASSIDHGSSGANVLTF.

In this sample, this clone turned up a few times. V and J are TRBV7-6 and TRBJ2-1; D is perhaps TRBD2 (5 bases). Looked up from germline, CDR1 is SGHVS and CDR2 is FNYEAQ. V was cut by 2 bases and J by 2 bases, with 13 bases left in between. This CDR3 has 16 residues. The CDR3 DNA is TGTGCCAGCAGCTTAACTGGACTGGCAGCCTACAATGAGCAGTTCTTC. Protein product: CASSLTGLAAYNEQFF.

The chain is built from TRBV5-6 and TRBJ2-7, with D uncertain. V dropped 4 bases and J dropped 4 bases, with 9 bases sitting between them. This CDR3 comprises 12 residues. Germline V gene lookup returns CDR1 SGHDT and CDR2 YYEEEE. CDR3 nucleotides: TGTGCCAGCAGCCTCCACCCTTACGAGCAGTACTTC. Amino acid sequence: CASSLHPYEQYF.

The chain's CDR3 is CAWTKGNQPQHF. CDR3 bases: TGTGCCTGGACAAAGGGCAATCAGCCCCAGCATTTT. The chain joins TRBV30 to TRBJ1-5, with D hard to call. The germline CDR1 and CDR2 sequences are GTSNPN and SVGIG (reference sequence). The CDR3 is 12 residues long. V gave up 4 bases and J gave up 2 bases, with 6 bases separating them.

The chain is built from TRBV6-2 or TRBV6-3 and TRBJ1-1; TRBD1 matches at 10 bases. This CDR3 spans 17 amino acids. V was clipped by 0 bases and J by 4 bases; unmatched bases: 8. Germline assignment: CDR1 MNHEY and CDR2 SVGEGT. The CDR3 loop is CASSYSRDRGRGTEAFF. The CDR3, as DNA: TGTGCCAGCAGTTACTCCCGGGACAGGGGAAGGGGCACTGAAGCTTTCTTT.